The rows below give T cell receptor beta chains drawn from one sample of a study of control samples from healthy donors and cancer patients. Assay used: immunoSEQ multiplex PCR; TCRdb lists only in-frame clones, some missing. There are about 120,000 clones in the sample; 70% to 90% occur only once, and around 3.3% lies in the top ten. The sequenced sample consisted of blood. The origin of the receptors is a man aged 40-55 years in good health. Each CDR3 is given without its conserved first and last residue.

V gene: TRBV4-1; J gene: TRBJ1-2; CDR3 protein: ASSQDPAPNYGYT
V gene: TRBV9; J gene: TRBJ2-1; CDR3 protein: ASSVRDRGNNEQF
V gene: TRBV29-1; J gene: TRBJ2-7; CDR3 protein: SVTGAAYEQY
V gene: TRBV11-3; J gene: TRBJ2-5; CDR3 protein: ASSARGTSGGAAGETQY
V gene: TRBV6-5; J gene: TRBJ2-7; CDR3 protein: ASSYVSGDKHYEQY
V gene: TRBV5-8; J gene: TRBJ2-3; CDR3 protein: ASTRGLAGADTQY
V gene: TRBV14; J gene: TRBJ2-7; CDR3 protein: ASSQARTGLYEQY
V gene: TRBV24-1; J gene: TRBJ2-1; CDR3 protein: ATSATSGGLGGEQF
V gene: TRBV19; J gene: TRBJ1-1; CDR3 protein: ASSIGAGGTEAF
V gene: TRBV6-1; J gene: TRBJ1-6; CDR3 protein: ASSEILPLH
V gene: TRBV6-4; J gene: TRBJ2-5; CDR3 protein: ASSEFYGGSETQY
V gene: TRBV2; J gene: TRBJ2-7; CDR3 protein: ASRVYYEQY
V gene: TRBV27; J gene: TRBJ1-1; CDR3 protein: ASSLKRGGYTEAF
V gene: TRBV14; J gene: TRBJ1-2; CDR3 protein: ASSQAGKSYGYT
V gene: TRBV14; J gene: TRBJ1-1; CDR3 protein: ASSQWPGADTEAF
V gene: TRBV12-3/TRBV12-4; J gene: TRBJ2-7; CDR3 protein: ASSQANEQY
V gene: TRBV5-1; J gene: TRBJ2-1; CDR3 protein: ASSLVGSSSYNEQF
V gene: TRBV19; J gene: TRBJ1-5; CDR3 protein: ASSRYDSGNQPQH
V gene: TRBV28; J gene: TRBJ2-2; CDR3 protein: ATRDRGITGELF
V gene: TRBV19; J gene: TRBJ2-7; CDR3 protein: ASSMRQGGKY
V gene: TRBV9; J gene: TRBJ1-1; CDR3 protein: ASSVAASTYAF